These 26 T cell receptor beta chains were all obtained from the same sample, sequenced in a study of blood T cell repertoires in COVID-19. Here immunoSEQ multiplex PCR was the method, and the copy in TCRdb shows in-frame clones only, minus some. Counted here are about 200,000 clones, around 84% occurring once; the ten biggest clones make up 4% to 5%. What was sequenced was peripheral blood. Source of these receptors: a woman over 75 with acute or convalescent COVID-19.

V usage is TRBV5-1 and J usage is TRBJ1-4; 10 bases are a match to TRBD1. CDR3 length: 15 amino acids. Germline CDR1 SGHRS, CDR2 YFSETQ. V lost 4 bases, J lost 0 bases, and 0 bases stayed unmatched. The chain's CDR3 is CASSGQGATNEKLFF. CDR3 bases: TGCGCCAGCAGCGGACAGGGGGCAACTAATGAAAAACTGTTTTTT.

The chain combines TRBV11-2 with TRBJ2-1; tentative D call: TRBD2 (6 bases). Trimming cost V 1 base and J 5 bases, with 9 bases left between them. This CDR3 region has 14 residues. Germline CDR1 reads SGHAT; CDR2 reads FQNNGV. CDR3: CASSLASVNNEQFF. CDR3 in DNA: TGTGCCAGCAGCTTAGCTAGCGTTAACAATGAGCAGTTCTTC.

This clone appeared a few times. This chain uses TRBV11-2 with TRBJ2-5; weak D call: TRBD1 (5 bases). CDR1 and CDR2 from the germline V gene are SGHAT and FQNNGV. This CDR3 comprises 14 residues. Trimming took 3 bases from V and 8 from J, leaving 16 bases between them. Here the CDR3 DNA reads TGTGCCAGCAGCTTTAATAGCAGGGTTGGTACCCAGTACTTC. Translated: CASSFNSRVGTQYF.

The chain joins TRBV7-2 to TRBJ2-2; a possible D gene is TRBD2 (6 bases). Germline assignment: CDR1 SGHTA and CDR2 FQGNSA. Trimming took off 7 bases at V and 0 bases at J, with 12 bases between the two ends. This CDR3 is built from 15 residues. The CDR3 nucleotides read TGTGCCAGCACCGAGCGGGTTGCGAACACCGGGGAGCTGTTTTTT. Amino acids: CASTERVANTGELFF.

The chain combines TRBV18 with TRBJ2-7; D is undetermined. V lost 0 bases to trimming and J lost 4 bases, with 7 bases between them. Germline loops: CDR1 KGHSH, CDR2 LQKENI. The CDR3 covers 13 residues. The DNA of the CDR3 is TGTGCCAGCTCACCACCATACGGGTACGAGCAGTACTTC. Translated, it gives CASSPPYGYEQYF.

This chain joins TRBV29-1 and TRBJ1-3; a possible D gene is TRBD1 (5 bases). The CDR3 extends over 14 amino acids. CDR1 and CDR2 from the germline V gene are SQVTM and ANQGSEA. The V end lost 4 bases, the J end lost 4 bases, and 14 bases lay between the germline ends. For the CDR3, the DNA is TGCAGCGTTGGGCAGGGAAGCTCCGGAAACACCATATATTTT. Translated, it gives CSVGQGSSGNTIYF. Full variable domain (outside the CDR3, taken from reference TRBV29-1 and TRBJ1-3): SAVISQKPSRDICQRGTSLTIQCQVDSQVTMMFWYRQQPGQSLTLIATANQGSEATYESGFVIDKFPISRPNLTFSTLTVSNMSPEDSSIYLCSVGQGSSGNTIYFGEGSWLTVV.

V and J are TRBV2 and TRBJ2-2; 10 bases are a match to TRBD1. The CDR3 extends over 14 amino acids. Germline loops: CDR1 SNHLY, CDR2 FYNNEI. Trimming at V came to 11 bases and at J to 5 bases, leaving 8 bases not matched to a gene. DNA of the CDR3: TGTGCCGGGATGACAGGGGGCCGAACCGGGGAGCTGTTTTTT. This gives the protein CAGMTGGRTGELFF.

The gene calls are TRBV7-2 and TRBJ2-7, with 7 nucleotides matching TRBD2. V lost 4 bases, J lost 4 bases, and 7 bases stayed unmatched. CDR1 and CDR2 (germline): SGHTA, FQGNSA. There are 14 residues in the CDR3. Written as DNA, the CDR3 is TGTGCCAGCAGCTCATCCTCTAGCGGATACGAGCAGTACTTC. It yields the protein CASSSSSSGYEQYF.

As DNA, the CDR3 is TGTGCCAGCAGCGTAGTGATGCAGGGCGGGGAGCTGTTTTTT. The encoded protein is CASSVVMQGGELFF. The chain couples TRBV9 to TRBJ2-2, with a weak D call TRBD1 (5 bases). From germline, CDR1 is SGDLS and CDR2 YYNGEE. V lost 0 bases and J 7 bases, leaving 10 bases between the germline ends. The CDR3 spans 14 residues.

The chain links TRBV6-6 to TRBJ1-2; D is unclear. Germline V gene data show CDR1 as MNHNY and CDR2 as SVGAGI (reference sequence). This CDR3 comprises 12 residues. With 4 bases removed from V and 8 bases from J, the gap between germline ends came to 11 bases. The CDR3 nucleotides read TGTGCCAGCAGTTTAGAGGTTTGGGGCTACACCTTC. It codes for CASSLEVWGYTF.

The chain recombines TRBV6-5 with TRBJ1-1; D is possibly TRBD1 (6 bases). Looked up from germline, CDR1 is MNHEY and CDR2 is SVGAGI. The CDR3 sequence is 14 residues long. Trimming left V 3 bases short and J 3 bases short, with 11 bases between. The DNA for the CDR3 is TGTGCCAGCAGTTATACTAGGGGGTACACTGAAGCTTTCTTT. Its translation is CASSYTRGYTEAFF.

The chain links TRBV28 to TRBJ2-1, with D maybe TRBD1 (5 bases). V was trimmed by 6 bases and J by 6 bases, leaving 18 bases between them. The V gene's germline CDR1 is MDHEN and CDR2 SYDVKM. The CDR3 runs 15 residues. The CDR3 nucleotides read TGTGCCAGCAGATCCACAGGTGGTATCGCCAATGAGCAGTTCTTC. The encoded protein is CASRSTGGIANEQFF.

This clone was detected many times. The CDR3 DNA sequence: TGTGCCAGTAGACGACAGGGGGGGATATATGGCTACACCTTC. Translated, it gives CASRRQGGIYGYTF. The chain links TRBV19 to TRBJ1-2, with TRBD1 matching 9 bases. V was pared by 6 bases and J by 5 bases, with 7 bases of the junction left unmatched. The CDR3 loop spans 14 amino acids. The germline CDR1 and CDR2 sequences are LNHDA and SQIVND (reference sequence).

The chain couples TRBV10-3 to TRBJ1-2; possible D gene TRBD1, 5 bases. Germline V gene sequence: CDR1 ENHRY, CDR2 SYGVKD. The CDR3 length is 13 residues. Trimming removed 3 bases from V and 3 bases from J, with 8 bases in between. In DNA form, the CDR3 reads TGTGCCATCAGTGATTCAGGGTACTATGGCTACACCTTC. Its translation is CAISDSGYYGYTF.

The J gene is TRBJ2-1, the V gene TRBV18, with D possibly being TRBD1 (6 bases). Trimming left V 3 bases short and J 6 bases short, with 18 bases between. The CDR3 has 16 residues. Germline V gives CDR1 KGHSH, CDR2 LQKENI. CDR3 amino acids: CASSPPSGRGTNEQFF. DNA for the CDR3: TGTGCCAGCTCACCGCCGAGTGGCAGGGGAACCAATGAGCAGTTCTTC.

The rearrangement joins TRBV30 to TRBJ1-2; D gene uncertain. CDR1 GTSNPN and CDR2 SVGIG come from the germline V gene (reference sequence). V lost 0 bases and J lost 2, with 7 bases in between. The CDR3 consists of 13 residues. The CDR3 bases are TGTGCCTGGAGTGTATATTCGAACTATGGCTACACCTTC. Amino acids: CAWSVYSNYGYTF.

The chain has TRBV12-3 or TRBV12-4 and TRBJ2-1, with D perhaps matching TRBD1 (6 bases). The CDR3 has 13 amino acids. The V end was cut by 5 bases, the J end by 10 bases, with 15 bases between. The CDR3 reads CASSDQQGTEQFF. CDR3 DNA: TGTGCCAGCAGTGACCAACAGGGTACGGAGCAGTTCTTC.

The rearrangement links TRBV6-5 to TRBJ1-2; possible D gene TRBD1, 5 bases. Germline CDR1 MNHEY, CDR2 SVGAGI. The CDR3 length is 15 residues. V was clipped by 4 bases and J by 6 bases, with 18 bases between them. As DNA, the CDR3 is TGTGCCAGCAGTTCCCCTGCGGGACGCCGACATGGCTACACCTTC. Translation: CASSSPAGRRHGYTF.

CDR3: CASSRTQDRETQYF. The CDR3, as DNA: TGTGCCAGCAGCCGTACCCAGGACAGAGAGACCCAGTACTTC. The chain uses TRBV5-5 and TRBJ2-5; possibly TRBD1 for D (6 bases). V was shortened by 4 bases and J by 4 bases, with 14 bases between the two germline ends. The length of the CDR3 is 14 residues. CDR1 and CDR2 from the germline V gene are SGHKS and YYEKEE (reference sequence).

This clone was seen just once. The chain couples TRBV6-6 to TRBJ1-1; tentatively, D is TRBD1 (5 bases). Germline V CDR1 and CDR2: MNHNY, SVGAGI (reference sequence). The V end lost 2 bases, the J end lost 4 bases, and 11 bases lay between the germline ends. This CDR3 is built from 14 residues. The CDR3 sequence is CASSYAGGVTEAFF. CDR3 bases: TGTGCCAGCAGTTACGCGGGGGGGGTCACTGAAGCTTTCTTT.

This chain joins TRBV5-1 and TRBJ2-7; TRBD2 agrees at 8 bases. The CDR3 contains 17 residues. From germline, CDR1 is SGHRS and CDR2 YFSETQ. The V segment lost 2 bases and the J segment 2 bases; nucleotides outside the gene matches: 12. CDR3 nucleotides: TGCGCCAGCAGCTTTGGAGGAGCGGGGGTGCATCCCTACGAGCAGTACTTC. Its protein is CASSFGGAGVHPYEQYF.

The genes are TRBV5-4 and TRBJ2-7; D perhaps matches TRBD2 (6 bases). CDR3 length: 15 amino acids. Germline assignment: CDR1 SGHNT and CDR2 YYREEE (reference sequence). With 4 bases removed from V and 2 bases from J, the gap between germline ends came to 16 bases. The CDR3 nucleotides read TGTGCCAGCAGCGGGAGGAGTTCAGGGCCCTACGAGCAGTACTTC. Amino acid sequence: CASSGRSSGPYEQYF.

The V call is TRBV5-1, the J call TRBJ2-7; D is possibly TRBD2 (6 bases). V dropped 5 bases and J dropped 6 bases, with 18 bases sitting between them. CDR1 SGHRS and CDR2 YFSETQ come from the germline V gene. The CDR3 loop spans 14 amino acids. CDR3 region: CASSRDSLSREQYF. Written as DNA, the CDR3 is TGCGCCAGCAGTCGGGACTCCTTATCGCGCGAGCAGTACTTC.

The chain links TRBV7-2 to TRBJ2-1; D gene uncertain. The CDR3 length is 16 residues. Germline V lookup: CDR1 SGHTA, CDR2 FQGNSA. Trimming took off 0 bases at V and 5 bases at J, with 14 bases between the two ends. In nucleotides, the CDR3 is TGTGCCAGCAGCTTAGCGCTAAAATATACCCACAATGAGCAGTTCTTC. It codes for CASSLALKYTHNEQFF.

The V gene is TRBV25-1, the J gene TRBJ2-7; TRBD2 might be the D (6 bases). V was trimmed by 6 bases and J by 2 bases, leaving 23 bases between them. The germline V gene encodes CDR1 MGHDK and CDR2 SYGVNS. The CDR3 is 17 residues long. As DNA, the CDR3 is TGTGCCAGCAGCCCGATTACTAGGCGGGACGGGACCTACGAGCAGTACTTC. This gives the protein CASSPITRRDGTYEQYF.

The CDR3 sequence: CASSLPGLDGYTF. The CDR3 coding sequence is TGTGCCAGCAGTTTACCAGGGTTGGATGGCTACACCTTC. The V and J genes are TRBV28 and TRBJ1-2, with D possibly being TRBD1 (5 bases). The length of the CDR3 is 13 residues. Germline lookup yields CDR1 MDHEN and CDR2 SYDVKM. Deletions cut 2 bases from V and 6 bases from J, with 10 bases between.